These T cell receptor beta chains were read from a single sample in a study of monozygotic twins with inflammatory bowel disease. TCRdb reprocessed the 5' RACE reads and keeps a single row for each CDR3 protein, giving no DNA. The sample totals about 450,000 distinct CDR3 sequences; its top ten clones hold 2.4%. The sample was blood. The receptors were gathered from a human donor with ulcerative colitis or Crohn's disease, or a healthy co-twin of an affected twin (not recorded which). The CDR3 runs from the conserved cysteine through the conserved F or W.

J gene,V gene,CDR3 protein
TRBJ2-1,TRBV29-1,CSAADYNEQFF
TRBJ2-5,TRBV11-2,CASSFGTSRETQYF
TRBJ2-5,TRBV5-5,CASSFLIAGGQETQYF
TRBJ2-1,TRBV5-1,CASSLNAGGYNEQFF
TRBJ2-1,TRBV12-3/TRBV12-4,CASSSRTYNEQFF
TRBJ2-3,TRBV2,CASRGWDTDTQYF
TRBJ2-2,TRBV5-1,CASSLDQYTGELFF
TRBJ2-7,TRBV30,CAWSVRRTSGSKDEQYF
TRBJ1-1,TRBV29-1,CSAEGEHTEAFF
TRBJ1-6,TRBV10-3,CAISEIGGTNNSPLHF
TRBJ2-7,TRBV5-5,CASSPQELYEQYF
TRBJ2-7,TRBV3-1,CASSLRGGAYEQYF
TRBJ2-7,TRBV2,CASSERGQFYEQYF
TRBJ2-1,TRBV24-1,CATSGQDNEQFF
TRBJ2-1,TRBV20-1,CSARLRRGRYNEQFF
TRBJ1-5,TRBV7-9,CASSQAGSNQPQHF
TRBJ1-3,TRBV27,CASRPVGGNTIYF
TRBJ2-3,TRBV4-1,CASSQAQWTGSTRKNTDTQYF
TRBJ1-4,TRBV5-1,CASSFGGNGEKLFF
TRBJ2-6,TRBV28,CASSLEQSGANVLTF
TRBJ2-7,TRBV5-4,CASSWDGRVAEQYF
TRBJ1-5,TRBV4-2,CASSQDYPGASDQPQHF
TRBJ2-7,TRBV28,CASLPGGSYEQYF
TRBJ1-5,TRBV5-1,CASSLWTDQPQHF
TRBJ2-3,TRBV5-1,CASSPQNRGRFRTDTQYF
TRBJ2-2,TRBV15,CATSREAGDLNTGELFF